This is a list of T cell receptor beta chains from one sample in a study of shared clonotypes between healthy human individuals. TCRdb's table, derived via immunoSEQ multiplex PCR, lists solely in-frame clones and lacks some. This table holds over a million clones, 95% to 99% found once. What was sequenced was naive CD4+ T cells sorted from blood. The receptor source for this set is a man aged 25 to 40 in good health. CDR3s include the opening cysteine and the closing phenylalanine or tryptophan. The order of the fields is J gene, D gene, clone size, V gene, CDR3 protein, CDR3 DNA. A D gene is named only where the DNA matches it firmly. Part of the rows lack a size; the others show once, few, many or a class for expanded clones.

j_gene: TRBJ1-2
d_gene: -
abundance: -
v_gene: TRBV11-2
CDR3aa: CASSSRVKANYGYTF
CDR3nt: TGTGCCAGCAGCTCCCGGGTTAAAGCTAACTATGGCTACACCTTC

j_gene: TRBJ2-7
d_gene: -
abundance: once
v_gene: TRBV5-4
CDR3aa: CASSSDVGASYEQYF
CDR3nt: TGTGCCAGCAGCAGTGATGTCGGGGCCTCCTACGAGCAGTACTTC

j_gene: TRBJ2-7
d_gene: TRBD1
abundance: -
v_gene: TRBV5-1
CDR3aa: CASSIRQGYEQYF
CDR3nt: TGCGCCAGCAGCATACGACAGGGGTACGAGCAGTACTTC

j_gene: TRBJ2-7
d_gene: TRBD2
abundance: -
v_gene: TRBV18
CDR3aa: CASSGLAGGYEQYF
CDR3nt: TGTGCCAGCTCGGGTCTAGCGGGAGGATACGAGCAGTACTTC

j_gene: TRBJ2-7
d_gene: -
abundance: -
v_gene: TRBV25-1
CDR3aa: CASSEKGGRGSSYEQYF
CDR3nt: TGTGCCAGCAGTGAGAAAGGAGGACGGGGGTCATCCTACGAGCAGTACTTC

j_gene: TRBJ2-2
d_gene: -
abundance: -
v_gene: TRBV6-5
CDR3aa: CASTSNTGELFF
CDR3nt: TGTGCCAGCACCTCAAACACCGGGGAGCTGTTTTTT

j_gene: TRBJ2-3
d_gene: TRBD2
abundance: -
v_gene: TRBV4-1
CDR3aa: CASSYLAGGRTQYF
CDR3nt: TGCGCCAGCAGCTATCTAGCGGGAGGGCGGACGCAGTATTTT

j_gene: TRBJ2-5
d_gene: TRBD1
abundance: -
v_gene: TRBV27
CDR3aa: CASGGTGGETQYF
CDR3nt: TGTGCCAGCGGTGGGACAGGAGGAGAGACCCAGTACTTC

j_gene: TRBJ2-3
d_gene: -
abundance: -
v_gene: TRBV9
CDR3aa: CASSPATDAGTQYF
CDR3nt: TGTGCCAGCAGCCCTGCGACGGACGCAGGTACGCAGTATTTT

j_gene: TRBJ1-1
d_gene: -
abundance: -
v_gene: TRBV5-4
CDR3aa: CASSGHLNTEAFF
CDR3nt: TGTGCCAGCAGTGGACACTTGAACACTGAAGCTTTCTTT

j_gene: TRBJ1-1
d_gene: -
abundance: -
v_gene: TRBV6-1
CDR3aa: CASSEPGQNTEAFF
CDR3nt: TGTGCCAGCAGTGAACCGGGACAGAACACTGAAGCTTTCTTT

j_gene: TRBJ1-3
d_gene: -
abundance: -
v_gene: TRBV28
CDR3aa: CASVTGLSSGNTIYF
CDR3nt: TGTGCCAGCGTAACCGGGTTGAGCTCTGGAAACACCATATATTTT

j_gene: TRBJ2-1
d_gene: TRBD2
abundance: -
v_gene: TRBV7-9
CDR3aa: CASSLSQELAGGPEQFF
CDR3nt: TGTGCCAGCAGCTTATCCCAGGAACTAGCGGGAGGGCCGGAGCAGTTCTTC

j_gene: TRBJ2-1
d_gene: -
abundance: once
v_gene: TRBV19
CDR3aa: CASRRGREGEQFF
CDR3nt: TGTGCCAGTAGGAGGGGGAGGGAGGGTGAGCAGTTCTTC

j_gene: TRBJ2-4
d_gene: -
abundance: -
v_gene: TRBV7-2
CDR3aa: CASSLDIRGIQYF
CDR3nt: TGTGCCAGCAGCTTAGATATTCGGGGCATTCAGTACTTC

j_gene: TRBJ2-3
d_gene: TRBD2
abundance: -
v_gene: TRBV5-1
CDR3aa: CASSLRPTSAGTQYF
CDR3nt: TGCGCCAGCAGCTTGCGCCCCACTAGCGCAGGTACGCAGTATTTT

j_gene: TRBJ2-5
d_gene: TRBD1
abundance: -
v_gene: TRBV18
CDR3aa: CASSRRNGQGNQETQYF
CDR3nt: TGTGCCAGCTCCCGGAGGAACGGACAGGGGAACCAAGAGACCCAGTACTTC

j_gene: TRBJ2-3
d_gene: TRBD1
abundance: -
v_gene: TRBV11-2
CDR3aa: CASSPRQGPTDTQYF
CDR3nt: TGTGCCAGCAGCCCGCGACAGGGGCCCACAGATACGCAGTATTTT

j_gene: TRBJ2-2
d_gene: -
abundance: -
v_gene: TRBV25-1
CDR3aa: CASSEYGSSNTGELFF
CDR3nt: TGTGCCAGCAGTGAATACGGCAGTTCGAACACCGGGGAGCTGTTTTTT

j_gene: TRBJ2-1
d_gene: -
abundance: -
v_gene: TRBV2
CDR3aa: CASSNFDEQFF
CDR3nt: TGTGCCAGCAGTAACTTCGATGAGCAGTTCTTC

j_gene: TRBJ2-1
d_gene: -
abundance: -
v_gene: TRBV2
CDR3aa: CASSVSTRRGEQFF
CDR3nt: TGTGCCAGCAGTGTAAGTACGCGGCGGGGTGAGCAGTTCTTC

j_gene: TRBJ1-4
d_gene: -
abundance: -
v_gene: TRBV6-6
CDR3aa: CASSGRDTDGQLFF
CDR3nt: TGTGCCAGCAGTGGCCGGGACACGGACGGGCAACTGTTTTTT

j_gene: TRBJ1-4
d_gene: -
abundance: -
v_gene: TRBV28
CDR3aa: CASSLPGTGLLEKLFF
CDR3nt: TGTGCCAGCAGCCTCCCCGGCACAGGTCTTTTGGAAAAACTGTTTTTT

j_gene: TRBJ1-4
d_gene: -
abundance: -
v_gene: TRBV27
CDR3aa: CASSLASRDEKLFF
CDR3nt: TGTGCCAGCAGTTTGGCCTCCCGGGATGAAAAACTGTTTTTT

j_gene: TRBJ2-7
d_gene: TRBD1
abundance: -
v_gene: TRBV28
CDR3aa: CASSTRQGYEQYF
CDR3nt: TGTGCCAGCAGTACTCGACAGGGGTACGAGCAGTACTTC

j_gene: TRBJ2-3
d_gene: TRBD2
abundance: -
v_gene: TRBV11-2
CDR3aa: CASSLRPSGRAGTDTQYF
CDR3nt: TGTGCCAGCAGCTTACGGCCCAGCGGGAGGGCCGGCACAGATACGCAGTATTTT